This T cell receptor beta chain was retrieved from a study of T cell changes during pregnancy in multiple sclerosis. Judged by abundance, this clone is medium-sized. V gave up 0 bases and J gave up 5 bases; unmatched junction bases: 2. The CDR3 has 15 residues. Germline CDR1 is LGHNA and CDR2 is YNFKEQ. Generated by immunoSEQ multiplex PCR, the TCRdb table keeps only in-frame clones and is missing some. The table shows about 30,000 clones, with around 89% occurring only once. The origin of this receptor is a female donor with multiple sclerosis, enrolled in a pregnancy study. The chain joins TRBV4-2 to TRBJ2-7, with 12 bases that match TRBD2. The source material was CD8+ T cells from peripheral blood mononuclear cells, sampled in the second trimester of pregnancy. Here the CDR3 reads CASSQELAGGDEQYF. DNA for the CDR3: TGTGCCAGCAGCCAAGAACTAGCGGGAGGAGACGAGCAGTACTTC.